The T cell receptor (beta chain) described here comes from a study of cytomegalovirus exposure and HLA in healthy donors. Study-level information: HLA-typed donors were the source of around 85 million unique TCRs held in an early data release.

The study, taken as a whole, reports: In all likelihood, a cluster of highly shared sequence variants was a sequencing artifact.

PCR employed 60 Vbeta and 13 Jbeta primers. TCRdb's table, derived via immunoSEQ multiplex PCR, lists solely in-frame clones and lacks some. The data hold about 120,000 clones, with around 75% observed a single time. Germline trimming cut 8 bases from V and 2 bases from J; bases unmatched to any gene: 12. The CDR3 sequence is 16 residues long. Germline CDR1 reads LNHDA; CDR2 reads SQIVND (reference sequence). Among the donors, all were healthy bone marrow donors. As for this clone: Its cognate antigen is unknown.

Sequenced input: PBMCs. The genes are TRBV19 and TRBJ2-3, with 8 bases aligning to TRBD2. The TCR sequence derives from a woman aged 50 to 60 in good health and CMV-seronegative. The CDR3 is CASQWTSRGPTDTQYF. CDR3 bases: TGTGCCAGTCAATGGACTAGCAGGGGACCCACAGATACGCAGTATTTT.